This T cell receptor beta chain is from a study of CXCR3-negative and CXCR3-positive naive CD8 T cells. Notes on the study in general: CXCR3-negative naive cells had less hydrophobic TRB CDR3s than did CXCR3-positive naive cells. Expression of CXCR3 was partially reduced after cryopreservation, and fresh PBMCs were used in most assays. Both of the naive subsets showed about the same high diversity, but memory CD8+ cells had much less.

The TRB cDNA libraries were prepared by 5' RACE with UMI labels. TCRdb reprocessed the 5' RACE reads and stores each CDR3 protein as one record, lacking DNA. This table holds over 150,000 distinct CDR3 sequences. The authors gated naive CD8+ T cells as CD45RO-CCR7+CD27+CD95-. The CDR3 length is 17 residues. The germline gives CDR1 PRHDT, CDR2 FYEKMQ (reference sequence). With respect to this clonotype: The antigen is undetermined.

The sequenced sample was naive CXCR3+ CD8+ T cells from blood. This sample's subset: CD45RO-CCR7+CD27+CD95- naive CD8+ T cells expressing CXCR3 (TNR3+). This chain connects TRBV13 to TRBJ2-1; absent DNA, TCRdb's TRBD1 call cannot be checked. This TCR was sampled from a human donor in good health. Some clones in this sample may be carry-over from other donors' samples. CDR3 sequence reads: CASSPPLDRDPANEQFF.